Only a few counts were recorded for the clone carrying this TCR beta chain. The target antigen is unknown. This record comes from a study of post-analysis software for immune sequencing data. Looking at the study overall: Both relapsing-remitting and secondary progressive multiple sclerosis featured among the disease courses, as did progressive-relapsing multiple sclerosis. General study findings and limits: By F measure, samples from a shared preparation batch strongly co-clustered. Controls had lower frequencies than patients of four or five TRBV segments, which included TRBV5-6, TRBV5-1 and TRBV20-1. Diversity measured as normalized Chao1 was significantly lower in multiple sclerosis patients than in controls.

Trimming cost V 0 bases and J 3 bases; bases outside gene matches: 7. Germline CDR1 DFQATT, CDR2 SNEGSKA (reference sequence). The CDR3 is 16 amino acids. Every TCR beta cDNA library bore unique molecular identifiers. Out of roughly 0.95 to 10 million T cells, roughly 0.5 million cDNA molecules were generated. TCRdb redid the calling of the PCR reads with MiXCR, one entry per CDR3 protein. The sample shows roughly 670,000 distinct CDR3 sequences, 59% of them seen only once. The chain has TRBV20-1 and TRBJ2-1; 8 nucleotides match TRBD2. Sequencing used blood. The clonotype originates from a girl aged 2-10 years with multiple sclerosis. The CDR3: CSARDNGSGDYNEQFF. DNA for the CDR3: TGCAGTGCTAGAGATAATGGTAGCGGGGACTACAATGAGCAGTTCTTC.